The clone carrying this TCR beta chain was counted ten times or more. One entry per CDR3 protein, called by TCRdb with MiXCR from the RT-PCR reads. The profile shows more than 600,000 distinct CDR3 sequences, 12% to 15% of them singletons. The CDR3 has 18 amino acids. V gave up 2 bases and J gave up 5 bases; unmatched junction bases: 13. The chain carries TRBV12-3 or TRBV12-4 and TRBJ2-3; 10 bases line up with TRBD2. This receptor was taken from a female donor in good health, serving as a healthy control. Specimen: memory CD4+ T cells from blood. This CDR3 is CASSLSGAGGPSEDTQYF. CDR3 DNA sequence: TGTGCCAGCAGTTTATCCGGAGCGGGAGGGCCCTCCGAAGATACGCAGTATTTT.